Listed below are T cell receptor beta chains from one sample, sequenced in a study of T-cell reconstitution after alpha-beta-depleted transplantation in children. TCRdb re-called the PCR reads with MiXCR, one entry per CDR3 protein. The data contain approximately 250,000 distinct CDR3 sequences, roughly 24% of them singletons. The sample in question was PBMCs, obtained before TCRalphabeta/CD19-depleted stem cell transplant. The receptors here all came from a girl aged 2 to 9 with Fanconi anemia, due to receive a stem cell transplant. Each CDR3 is given with its conserved first and last residue. D genes are given only for firm matches. Clone size, where shown, is once, few, many, or a class for clones that have expanded.

D gene	V gene	J gene	clone size	CDR3 protein	CDR3 DNA
NA	TRBV20-1	TRBJ2-1	NA	CSARVRSGSSYNEQFF	TGCAGTGCTAGAGTCAGGAGCGGAAGTTCCTACAATGAGCAGTTCTTC
TRBD1	TRBV12-3/TRBV12-4	TRBJ2-7	many	CASTETGTNYEQYF	TGTGCCAGCACCGAGACAGGGACCAATTACGAGCAGTACTTC
TRBD2	TRBV28	TRBJ2-7	NA	CASSLRLAGMEQYF	TGTGCCAGCAGTTTAAGACTAGCGGGAATGGAGCAGTACTTC
NA	TRBV10-3	TRBJ2-7	many	CAIRGSPGPSHF	TGTGCCATCAGGGGCAGTCCGGGCCCCAGCCACTTC
NA	TRBV29-1	TRBJ1-1	NA	CSVVGGARAEAFF	TGCAGCGTTGTTGGGGGGGCGCGCGCTGAAGCTTTCTTT
TRBD2	TRBV27	TRBJ2-7	many	CASSLSGLAGEDHEQYF	TGTGCCAGCAGTTTATCGGGATTGGCGGGAGAAGATCACGAGCAGTACTTC
TRBD1	TRBV28	TRBJ2-2	many	CASSPTGETGELFF	TGTGCCAGCAGTCCGACAGGGGAAACCGGGGAGCTGTTTTTT
NA	TRBV28	TRBJ2-4	few	CASSPALAKNIQYF	TGTGCCAGCAGTCCAGCCCTAGCCAAAAACATTCAGTACTTC
NA	TRBV20-1	TRBJ1-1	few	CSAQSPGAMNTEAFF	TGCAGTGCTCAGTCGCCAGGGGCCATGAACACTGAAGCTTTCTTT
NA	TRBV11-2	TRBJ2-1	NA	CASSLDLIGEQFF	TGTGCCAGCAGCTTAGATCTCATCGGTGAGCAGTTCTTC
NA	TRBV20-1	TRBJ1-1	NA	CSARDAGLAFF	TGCAGTGCTAGAGACGCAGGGTTAGCTTTCTTT
NA	TRBV20-1	TRBJ2-3	many	CSALEGGRTDTQYF	TGCAGTGCTCTGGAGGGGGGGCGGACAGATACGCAGTATTTT
NA	TRBV28	TRBJ2-4	NA	CASSTVWQADPLAF	TGTGCCAGCAGTACCGTTTGGCAGGCTGATCCACTGGCCTTC
NA	TRBV29-1	TRBJ2-5	many	CSVQKTISQETQYF	TGCAGCGTCCAGAAAACCATATCCCAAGAGACCCAGTACTTC
NA	TRBV5-1	TRBJ2-1	many	CASSLFRTTYNEQFF	TGCGCCAGCAGCTTGTTCCGCACCACCTACAATGAGCAGTTCTTC
NA	TRBV10-3	TRBJ2-3	NA	CAIRATGGTGDTQYF	TGTGCCATCAGGGCGACAGGCGGTACTGGAGATACGCAGTATTTT
NA	TRBV7-9	TRBJ1-1	many	CASRSLEAFF	TGTGCCAGCAGGTCCCTTGAAGCTTTCTTT
NA	TRBV5-1	TRBJ2-7	few	CASRDAYEQYF	TGCGCCAGCAGGGATGCCTACGAGCAGTACTTC
TRBD2	TRBV25-1	TRBJ2-1	NA	CASSEWAGPSGSNEQFF	TGTGCCAGCAGTGAATGGGCAGGGCCTAGCGGTAGCAATGAGCAGTTCTTC
TRBD1	TRBV29-1	TRBJ2-7	few	CSVESGQDYSYEQYF	TGCAGCGTTGAATCGGGACAGGATTACTCCTACGAGCAGTACTTC
TRBD2	TRBV5-1	TRBJ2-5	many	CASSPLAGGQETQYF	TGCGCCAGCAGCCCCCTAGCGGGGGGCCAAGAGACCCAGTACTTC
TRBD1	TRBV6-1	TRBJ2-7	few	CASRPPGQGYHEQYF	TGTGCCAGCAGACCCCCGGGACAGGGGTACCACGAGCAGTACTTC
NA	TRBV20-1	TRBJ2-5	NA	CSASITSGETQYF	TGCAGTGCTAGTATAACTTCCGGAGAGACCCAGTACTTC
TRBD2	TRBV7-8	TRBJ2-3	few	CASRSLGRAQPDTQYF	TGTGCCAGCAGATCACTCGGGAGGGCCCAGCCAGATACGCAGTATTTT
TRBD2	TRBV29-1	TRBJ2-7	many	CSVETSGDLYEQYF	TGCAGCGTTGAGACTAGCGGGGATCTCTACGAGCAGTACTTC
NA	TRBV7-3	TRBJ2-5	few	CASSSIREETQYF	TGTGCCAGCAGCTCAATCAGGGAAGAGACCCAGTACTTC
NA	TRBV10-3	TRBJ2-7	many	CAIRGTFPNSYEQYF	TGTGCCATCAGGGGGACTTTTCCCAATTCCTACGAGCAGTACTTC
TRBD2	TRBV9	TRBJ2-7	many	CASSLSGVSYEQYF	TGTGCCAGCAGCCTTAGCGGGGTTTCCTACGAGCAGTACTTC
NA	TRBV20-1	TRBJ2-5	many	CSLGFQETQYF	TGCAGCCTGGGGTTCCAAGAGACCCAGTACTTC
NA	TRBV10-3	TRBJ2-7	many	CATLTETYEQYF	TGTGCCACCTTGACAGAGACCTACGAGCAGTACTTC
TRBD1	TRBV5-1	TRBJ2-7	many	CASSRDSNYEQYF	TGCGCCAGCAGTCGGGACAGTAACTACGAGCAGTACTTC
TRBD1	TRBV29-1	TRBJ2-7	many	CSVESGTGFSYEQYF	TGCAGCGTTGAATCCGGGACAGGGTTCTCCTACGAGCAGTACTTC
TRBD1	TRBV12-3/TRBV12-4	TRBJ2-3	many	CASSLVFGDRYTDTQYF	TGTGCCAGCAGTTTGGTTTTTGGGGACAGGTACACAGATACGCAGTATTTT
NA	TRBV20-1	TRBJ1-5	many	CSAREVGSWGQPQHF	TGCAGTGCTAGAGAGGTTGGGTCGTGGGGTCAGCCCCAGCATTTT
TRBD2	TRBV7-2	TRBJ2-7	NA	CASSLSSGRADEQYF	TGTGCCAGCAGCTTATCTAGCGGGAGAGCGGACGAGCAGTACTTC
TRBD2	TRBV20-1	TRBJ2-1	many	CSAPFSGRLYNEQFF	TGCAGTGCTCCTTTTAGCGGGAGATTATACAATGAGCAGTTCTTC
NA	TRBV7-3	TRBJ2-1	NA	CASSLAGRTYNEQFF	TGTGCCAGCAGCTTAGCGGGAAGGACCTACAATGAGCAGTTCTTC
NA	TRBV29-1	TRBJ2-5	many	CSVFWGETQYF	TGCAGCGTATTCTGGGGAGAGACCCAGTACTTC
TRBD1	TRBV5-6	TRBJ2-1	many	CASSLVLEGAVKQFF	TGTGCCAGCAGCTTGGTCCTAGAGGGGGCGGTGAAGCAGTTCTTC
NA	TRBV20-1	TRBJ2-7	NA	CSARSQSAYEQYF	TGCAGTGCCCGATCACAGTCAGCCTACGAGCAGTACTTC
TRBD1	TRBV29-1	TRBJ2-3	many	CSGVGTGTTDTQYF	TGCAGCGGTGTAGGGACAGGGACCACAGATACGCAGTATTTT
NA	TRBV7-8	TRBJ2-3	many	CASRSPAVFSTDTQYF	TGTGCCAGCAGGAGCCCGGCAGTATTTAGCACAGATACGCAGTATTTT
NA	TRBV28	TRBJ2-2	few	CASSLIGGTGELFF	TGTGCCAGCAGTTTGATCGGGGGCACCGGGGAGCTGTTTTTT
NA	TRBV14	TRBJ1-2	NA	CASSQGLFYGYTF	TGTGCCAGCAGCCAAGGACTCTTCTATGGCTACACCTTC
NA	TRBV20-1	TRBJ2-1	many	CSAPDTGEQFF	TGCAGTGCTCCTGATACGGGTGAGCAGTTCTTC
TRBD2	TRBV20-1	TRBJ2-1	many	CSARSGTSGSHEQFF	TGCAGTGCTAGGAGCGGGACTAGCGGGAGTCATGAGCAGTTCTTC
NA	TRBV28	TRBJ1-2	NA	CASWVQNYGYTF	TGTGCCAGCTGGGTCCAGAACTATGGCTACACCTTC
NA	TRBV7-3	TRBJ2-1	many	CASSPQAGFGQFF	TGTGCCAGCAGCCCCCAGGCGGGCTTCGGGCAGTTCTTC
TRBD1	TRBV28	TRBJ2-7	few	CASNAPGQGADEQYF	TGTGCCAGCAACGCACCCGGACAGGGGGCCGACGAGCAGTACTTC
NA	TRBV15	TRBJ2-5	NA	CATSRVQGTQYF	TGTGCCACCAGCAGAGTCCAGGGGACCCAGTACTTC